Listed below are T cell receptor beta chains from one sample, sequenced in a study of post-analysis software for immune sequencing data. TCRdb re-derived calls from the PCR reads in MiXCR, one entry per CDR3 protein. Of under 900,000 distinct CDR3 sequences detected, roughly 50% appear once; the ten largest clones hold 4% to 5.5%. Sample: blood. These receptors all come from a girl aged 5-17 years with multiple sclerosis. Each CDR3 is given with its conserved first and last residue. The order of the fields is V gene, clone size, D gene, J gene, CDR3 DNA, CDR3 protein. A D gene is named only where the DNA matches it firmly. Only some rows state a clone size, as once, few, many or a class for expanded clones.

TRBV6-9	few	NA	TRBJ1-2	TGTGCCAGCAGTTATAGACACTATGGCTACACCTTC	CASSYRHYGYTF
TRBV12-3/TRBV12-4	once	NA	TRBJ2-1	TGTGCCAGCAGTTGGGACACCTCCGGGGGGAATGAGCAGTTCTTC	CASSWDTSGGNEQFF
TRBV7-3	NA	NA	TRBJ2-6	TGTGCCAGCAGCTCCCAAGTTTCATCTCGGGCCAACGTCCTGACTTTC	CASSSQVSSRANVLTF
TRBV20-1	few	TRBD2	TRBJ2-3	TGCAGTGCTAGAGATCCAGGCGGGAGTGCGGATACGCAGTATTTT	CSARDPGGSADTQYF
TRBV20-1	NA	NA	TRBJ1-2	TGCAGTGCTAGACGGCAGGGCACCTACTATGGCTACACCTTC	CSARRQGTYYGYTF
TRBV25-1	few	NA	TRBJ1-5	TGTGCCAGCAGGAAAATTAGCAATCAGCCCCAGCATTTT	CASRKISNQPQHF
TRBV2	NA	NA	TRBJ1-2	TGTGCCAGCAGCGGAAGACCCGCGACAGCCTCTTGGGCTCCTAACTATGGCTACACCTTC	CASSGRPATASWAPNYGYTF
TRBV7-9	few	TRBD2	TRBJ2-6	TGTGCCAGCAGGAGGACTAGCGGGGTCTCTGGGGCCAACGTCCTGACTTTC	CASRRTSGVSGANVLTF
TRBV29-1	NA	NA	TRBJ2-5	TGCAGCGGCGGTCCCGCGGAGACCCAGTACTTC	CSGGPAETQYF
TRBV5-1	NA	TRBD2	TRBJ2-1	TGCGCCAGCAAGGTTAGCGGGAGTGGGAATGAGCAGTTCTTC	CASKVSGSGNEQFF
TRBV5-5	NA	TRBD1	TRBJ2-1	TGTGCCAGCAGCCCTCACCTCGGGACAGGGAGGAATGAGCAGTTCTTC	CASSPHLGTGRNEQFF
TRBV3-1	few	NA	TRBJ1-1	TGTGCCAGCAGCCATGGGGGGCAGAACACTGAAGCTTTCTTT	CASSHGGQNTEAFF
TRBV6-6	NA	NA	TRBJ1-2	TGTGCCAGCAGGACAGACGGAAACTATGGCTACACCTTC	CASRTDGNYGYTF
TRBV6-6	once	NA	TRBJ2-7	TGTGCCAGCAGGACGGTGGGGGTTCCCTACGAGCAGTACTTC	CASRTVGVPYEQYF
TRBV29-1	NA	NA	TRBJ2-1	TGCAGCGTTGAGTATCACAGTTACAATGAGCAGTTCTTC	CSVEYHSYNEQFF
TRBV15	few	NA	TRBJ2-5	TGTGCCACCAGCCCCCATAGCGACCCACGGGGGACCCAGTACTTC	CATSPHSDPRGTQYF
TRBV7-2	NA	TRBD1	TRBJ1-2	TGTGCCAGCAGCTTAGTGGGGACAGGGGATGGCTACACCTTC	CASSLVGTGDGYTF
TRBV3-1	many	NA	TRBJ2-6	TGTGCCAGCAGCCAAGGAGGCACAGCGTCTGGGGCCAACGTCCTGACTTTC	CASSQGGTASGANVLTF
TRBV20-1	NA	TRBD1	TRBJ2-1	TGCAGTGCTAGAGACCGGGACAGGGTAGGACCAATAAGATTAAATGAGCAGTTCTTC	CSARDRDRVGPIRLNEQFF
TRBV20-1	few	TRBD2	TRBJ2-3	TGCAGTGCTTCTCTAGCGGGAGTTAAAGATACGCAGTATTTT	CSASLAGVKDTQYF
TRBV20-1	NA	NA	TRBJ2-1	TGCAGTGCCAGAGACGGGGAGGGGGCATCCTACAATGAGCAGTTCTTC	CSARDGEGASYNEQFF
TRBV29-1	NA	TRBD1	TRBJ2-7	TGCAGCGTTCTCGGACAGGTAGCCGGCTACGAGCAGTACTTC	CSVLGQVAGYEQYF
TRBV4-2	NA	NA	TRBJ2-7	TGTGCCAGCAGCCAAGCTCCTGGGGACTCCGAGCAGTACTTC	CASSQAPGDSEQYF
TRBV29-1	few	NA	TRBJ2-1	TGCAGCGTTGTAGGGGTTCGGGGGATATATGAGCAGTTCTTC	CSVVGVRGIYEQFF
TRBV12-3/TRBV12-4	few	NA	TRBJ1-2	TGTGCCAGCAGTTACGGGACGGTGTATGGCTACACCTTC	CASSYGTVYGYTF
TRBV5-1	once	TRBD2	TRBJ2-5	TGCGCCAGCAGTAGCGGGAGTGGAGGTGGAGAGACCCAGTACTTC	CASSSGSGGGETQYF
TRBV7-2	NA	TRBD2	TRBJ2-7	TGTGCCAGCAGCCCCCCCCCAGCGGGAGTGCTTTACGAGCAGTACTTC	CASSPPPAGVLYEQYF
TRBV15	NA	NA	TRBJ2-1	TGTGCCAGTCAACCGGGCAGCGTGTACAATGAGCAGTTCTTC	CASQPGSVYNEQFF
TRBV7-2	NA	NA	TRBJ2-3	TGTGCCAGCAGCTTAGATCGGCTCCCCTCGCAGTATTTT	CASSLDRLPSQYF
TRBV29-1	NA	NA	TRBJ2-1	TGCAGCGTTCCAGAAGCGGGCTCCTACAATGAGCAGTTCTTC	CSVPEAGSYNEQFF
TRBV5-1	NA	NA	TRBJ2-7	TGCGCCAGCAGCTTACCAGAGCTACCGTCGTCCTACGAGCAGTACTTC	CASSLPELPSSYEQYF
TRBV5-1	NA	NA	TRBJ2-7	TGCGCCAGCAGCGCAACCGGGACCGATGCCTACGAGCAGTACTTC	CASSATGTDAYEQYF
TRBV10-3	NA	NA	TRBJ1-2	TGTGCCATCAGTGAGAACAGACTGGGCTATGGCTACACCTTC	CAISENRLGYGYTF
TRBV5-1	few	TRBD2	TRBJ2-3	TGCGCCAGCAGCTTTATACCCTGGGCGGGGGGACCCACAGATACGCAGTATTTT	CASSFIPWAGGPTDTQYF
TRBV29-1	NA	NA	TRBJ1-1	TGCAGCGTGTCTTACCCTGGAAGGTTACGATATGAAGCTTTCTTT	CSVSYPGRLRYEAFF
TRBV5-1	NA	TRBD2	TRBJ2-1	TGCGCCAGCAGCTTGGTTTCGGGGCTAGCGGAAGAGCAGTTCTTC	CASSLVSGLAEEQFF
TRBV9	NA	TRBD1	TRBJ2-5	TGTGCCAGCAGCGTAGTGGACAGGCAAGAGACCCAGTACTTC	CASSVVDRQETQYF
TRBV5-5	NA	TRBD2	TRBJ2-3	TGTGCCAGCAGCTTGGGGATGGGGGGGGATACGCAGTATTTT	CASSLGMGGDTQYF
TRBV12-3/TRBV12-4	NA	NA	TRBJ2-1	TGTGCCAGCAGTTTAAGTCCCACCGACTATGAGCAGTTCTTC	CASSLSPTDYEQFF
TRBV18	few	NA	TRBJ2-5	TGTGCCAGCTCACCCCGGGGCGACCCCGGGACCCAGTACTTC	CASSPRGDPGTQYF
TRBV27	NA	NA	TRBJ2-1	TGTGCCAGCAGCCGTCCGGGACACGACTACAATGAGCAGTTCTTC	CASSRPGHDYNEQFF
TRBV14	NA	TRBD1	TRBJ2-1	TGTGCCAGCAGCCAAGCGGACAGGGGGCGCCTCGGGCAGTTCTTC	CASSQADRGRLGQFF
TRBV2	once	NA	TRBJ1-2	TGTGCCAGCAGTGAAGGAGGCAGGGGTCAGGGCTATGGCTACACCTTC	CASSEGGRGQGYGYTF
TRBV5-1	few	TRBD2	TRBJ2-1	TGCGCCAGCAGCCAAGGCGGGACTAGCGGGGACAGTGAGCAGTTCTTC	CASSQGGTSGDSEQFF
TRBV5-4	NA	TRBD1	TRBJ1-2	TGTGCCAGCAGCTTGGCCCCTTTTGGACAGGGGAGAGGCTACACCTTC	CASSLAPFGQGRGYTF
TRBV7-9	NA	NA	TRBJ2-7	TGTGCCAGCAGCTCACGTCCAGCCCAGGCCGCCTACGAGCAGTACTTC	CASSSRPAQAAYEQYF
TRBV6-5	NA	NA	TRBJ1-5	TGTGCCAGCGGGGGCAGGGGCAATCAGCCCCAGCATTTT	CASGGRGNQPQHF
TRBV4-1	NA	NA	TRBJ2-2	TGCGCCAGCAGCCGCTTGTCCGGGGAGCTGTTTTTT	CASSRLSGELFF
TRBV10-3	NA	NA	TRBJ2-5	TGTGCCATCAGTCCCCGAACAGGGGAGGGAGGAGAGACCCAGTACTTC	CAISPRTGEGGETQYF
TRBV12-3/TRBV12-4	NA	TRBD2	TRBJ2-2	TGTGCCAGCAGTTCCCTTAGCGGGAGAAATAGGGAGCTGTTTTTT	CASSSLSGRNRELFF
TRBV7-9	NA	TRBD1	TRBJ1-1	TGTGCCAGCAGCCAAAGGGACAGGGGGTATTTGGAAGCTTTCTTT	CASSQRDRGYLEAFF
TRBV14	NA	TRBD2	TRBJ2-1	TGTGCCAGCAGCCGTTCTCCCCGGGGGGGCCGATACAATGAGCAGTTCTTC	CASSRSPRGGRYNEQFF
TRBV29-1	NA	TRBD2	TRBJ2-5	TGCAGCGTGACGAGCGGGAGGCCCTCAAAAGAGACCCAGTACTTC	CSVTSGRPSKETQYF
TRBV27	NA	TRBD2	TRBJ2-7	TGTGCCAGCAGTTTATCAGCTAGCGGGAGTTTCGAGCAGTACTTC	CASSLSASGSFEQYF
TRBV7-6	NA	NA	TRBJ2-3	TGTGCCAGCAGCACAGGACAGAGCACAGATACGCAGTATTTT	CASSTGQSTDTQYF
TRBV5-1	NA	TRBD2	TRBJ2-7	TGCGCCAGCAGCCCGCTTCCTAGCGGGATACTTTACTACGAGCAGTACTTC	CASSPLPSGILYYEQYF
TRBV5-5	once	TRBD2	TRBJ2-1	TGTGCCAGCAGCTCCGGGAACTACGCTAGCGGACCTGAGAATGAGCAGTTCTTC	CASSSGNYASGPENEQFF